These T cell receptor beta chains were read from a single sample in a study of human T cells and chemical hapten exposure. TCRdb ran MiXCR on the RACE reads and lists one entry per CDR3 protein. The sample shows approximately 400,000 distinct CDR3 sequences, nearly 5% of them seen only once. The sample in question was whole blood, obtained in connection with sensitization to the hapten diphenylcyclopropenone (DPC). Receptors originate from a woman in her forties or fifties with alopecia areata. Some clones in this sample may be carry-over from other donors' samples. Both conserved end residues are part of each CDR3. A D gene is named only where the DNA matches it firmly. Rows may omit the clone size; those that give it use once, few, many or a size class.

TRBJ1-1	-	many	TRBV4-1	CASSQIGSRGQWAFF	TGCGCCAGCAGCCAAATTGGGTCGAGGGGCCAATGGGCTTTCTTT
TRBJ1-2	TRBD1	many	TRBV7-9	CASSHRQGIYGYTF	TGTGCCAGCAGCCATAGACAGGGGATCTATGGCTACACCTTC
TRBJ2-1	-	-	TRBV20-1	CSAPRFSGSSYNEQFF	TGCAGTGCTCCCCGTTTTAGCGGCAGCTCCTACAATGAGCAGTTCTTC
TRBJ2-2	-	-	TRBV12-3/TRBV12-4	CASSHVRNTGELFF	TGTGCCAGCAGCCATGTCCGAAACACCGGGGAGCTGTTTTTT
TRBJ2-1	-	many	TRBV3-1	CASSQGFPGDEQFF	TGTGCCAGCAGCCAAGGCTTCCCAGGGGATGAGCAGTTCTTC
TRBJ1-6	-	few	TRBV12-3/TRBV12-4	CASSLSRVGNSPLHF	TGTGCCAGCAGTTTATCGCGGGTGGGAAATTCACCCCTCCACTTT
TRBJ1-1	-	-	TRBV2	CASRGLGGRMNTEAFF	TGTGCCAGCAGGGGCCTGGGGGGACGTATGAACACTGAAGCTTTCTTT
TRBJ2-3	TRBD2	few	TRBV12-3/TRBV12-4	CASSFAAGGTDTQYF	TGTGCCAGCAGTTTTGCAGCGGGGGGCACAGATACGCAGTATTTT
TRBJ2-6	-	-	TRBV7-8	CASSLITSSGANVLTF	TGTGCCAGCAGCTTAATTACCTCCTCTGGGGCCAACGTCCTGACTTTC
TRBJ2-1	-	few	TRBV24-1	CATSPQGRYNEQFF	TGTGCCACCAGCCCTCAGGGGCGGTACAATGAGCAGTTCTTC
TRBJ2-5	-	few	TRBV5-1	CASSFGVPAETQYF	TGCGCCAGCAGCTTCGGCGTCCCGGCGGAGACCCAGTACTTC
TRBJ1-2	-	many	TRBV20-1	CSAIRGGYTF	TGCAGTGCTATCAGGGGTGGCTACACCTTC
TRBJ2-2	-	many	TRBV28	CASSSAPGASGFGGELFF	TGTGCCAGCAGTTCCGCGCCGGGGGCGAGCGGGTTTGGCGGGGAGCTGTTTTTT
TRBJ2-3	TRBD2	many	TRBV10-3	CAINGLAGTDTQYF	TGTGCCATCAACGGACTAGCGGGGACAGATACGCAGTATTTT
TRBJ2-7	-	few	TRBV6-1	CASNEKGGEQYF	TGTGCCAGCAATGAAAAAGGGGGCGAGCAGTACTTC
TRBJ1-4	TRBD1	many	TRBV20-1	CSALPPGQNSEKLFF	TGCAGTGCTTTACCTCCGGGACAGAATAGTGAAAAACTGTTTTTT
TRBJ2-1	TRBD2	many	TRBV19	CASRSFSGSSYNEQFF	TGTGCCAGTAGAAGCTTTAGCGGGAGCTCCTACAATGAGCAGTTCTTC
TRBJ1-5	-	-	TRBV27	CASSRLRNQPQHF	TGTGCCAGTTCCCGATTACGGAATCAGCCCCAGCATTTT
TRBJ2-3	-	many	TRBV9	CASSRGPQGDTQYF	TGTGCCAGCAGCCGGGGGCCTCAAGGAGATACGCAGTATTTT
TRBJ2-5	TRBD2	-	TRBV2	CASSHQRTSGAFQTQYF	TGTGCCAGCAGTCATCAGAGGACTAGCGGGGCCTTTCAGACCCAGTACTTC
TRBJ1-1	-	many	TRBV29-1	CSTLTDSLNTEAFF	TGCAGCACTCTGACGGACAGCTTGAACACTGAAGCTTTCTTT
TRBJ1-5	-	-	TRBV6-5	CASSYSLGRNQPQHF	TGTGCCAGCAGTTACTCACTGGGGCGCAATCAGCCCCAGCATTTT
TRBJ2-7	TRBD2	many	TRBV7-8	CASSSSGGDSYEQYF	TGTGCCAGCAGCTCTAGCGGGGGGGACTCCTACGAGCAGTACTTC
TRBJ2-2	-	many	TRBV7-2	CASSRMNTGELFF	TGTGCCTCATCCAGGATGAACACCGGGGAGCTGTTTTTT
TRBJ1-4	-	-	TRBV6-5	CASRPSGARDEKLFF	TGTGCCAGCAGACCATCGGGGGCGCGGGATGAAAAACTGTTTTTT
TRBJ2-2	TRBD2	few	TRBV13	CASRVAGGTGELFF	TGTGCCAGCCGAGTAGCGGGAGGAACCGGGGAGCTGTTTTTT
TRBJ2-3	-	few	TRBV7-2	CASSLQEVGDTQYF	TGTGCCAGCAGCTTACAAGAGGTTGGGGATACGCAGTATTTT
TRBJ1-1	-	many	TRBV5-6	CASSLKDLNTEAFF	TGTGCCAGCAGCTTGAAGGACCTGAACACTGAAGCTTTCTTT
TRBJ2-7	TRBD2	many	TRBV20-1	CSCRAGGPEVQYF	TGCAGTTGTCGGGCGGGAGGGCCAGAGGTGCAGTACTTC
TRBJ1-6	TRBD1	-	TRBV20-1	CSARRDSRSPLHF	TGCAGTGCTAGAAGGGACAGTCGGTCACCCCTCCACTTT
TRBJ2-7	-	-	TRBV7-9	CASSPDLGFIYEQYF	TGTGCCAGCAGCCCCGACTTAGGGTTTATTTACGAGCAGTACTTC